This TCR beta chain was captured by sequencing in a study of technical replicates of blood from a handful of donors. CDR1 is SGHTA and CDR2 is FQGTGA in the germline V gene. The V gene lost 4 bases and the J gene lost 1 base, with 15 bases spanning the gap. The length of the CDR3 is 16 residues. Some clones are missing from TCRdb's copy, which holds only in-frame ones; the method was immunoSEQ multiplex PCR. The sample lists 91,000 or so clones, about 95% seen once, with around 0.31% in the top ten. The receptor was derived from a human donor in good health. Material for sequencing was T cells isolated from PBMCs. This sequence joins TRBV7-3 and TRBJ2-3, with D maybe TRBD2 (5 bases). The CDR3 spells CASSSKVRGGTDTQYF. The DNA of the CDR3 is TGTGCCAGCAGCTCCAAAGTCCGGGGAGGCACAGATACGCAGTATTTT.